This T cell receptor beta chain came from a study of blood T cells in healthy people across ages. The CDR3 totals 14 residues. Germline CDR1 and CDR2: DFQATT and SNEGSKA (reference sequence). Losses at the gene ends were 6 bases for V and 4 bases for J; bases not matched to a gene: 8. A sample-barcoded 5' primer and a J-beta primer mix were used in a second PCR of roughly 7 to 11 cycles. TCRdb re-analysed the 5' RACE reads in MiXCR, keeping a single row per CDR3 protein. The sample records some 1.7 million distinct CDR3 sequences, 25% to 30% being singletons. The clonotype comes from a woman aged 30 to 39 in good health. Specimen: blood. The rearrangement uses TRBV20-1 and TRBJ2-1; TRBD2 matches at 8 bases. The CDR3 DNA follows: TGCAGTGCGCCTCTCAGCGGGGGATACAATGAGCAGTTCTTC. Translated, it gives CSAPLSGGYNEQFF.